This T cell receptor beta chain was found in a study of T-cell reconstitution after alpha-beta-depleted transplantation in children. Findings and caveats of the study: Reported findings indicate that, about two months after transplant, alpha-beta T cells came from several hundred expanded clones, which were derived from non-depleted graft cells. The origin of high day-60 TCRbeta diversity in some patients lay in surviving recipient T cells and thymic progenitors. By one year post-transplant, T-cell counts and diversity largely arose from T cells that were newly produced.

The CDR3 runs to 14 residues. CDR1 and CDR2 from the germline V gene are LGHNA and YNFKEQ. Germline trimming cut 1 base from V and 4 bases from J; bases unmatched to any gene: 0. Unique molecular identifiers were used in preparing the TCRbeta library. TCRdb re-derived calls from the PCR reads in MiXCR, one entry per CDR3 protein. The sample holds 300,000 to 350,000 distinct CDR3 sequences, 23% seen once. This clonotype was observed a few times. Its antigen is not known. The receptor was isolated from a male patient aged 10 to 17 who had a stem cell transplant for acute lymphoblastic leukemia, so the T cells may come from the graft donor. The specimen was PBMCs, mostly from graft donor cells, collected 180 days after TCRalphabeta/CD19-depleted stem cell transplant. The rearrangement joins TRBV4-2 to TRBJ1-2; TRBD1 matches 10 bases. CDR3 protein: CASSQGTGGYGYTF. The CDR3 coding sequence is TGTGCCAGCAGCCAAGGGACAGGGGGCTATGGCTACACCTTC.